This T cell receptor (beta chain) comes out of a study of blood T cells in healthy people across ages. The sample holds a few counts of this clonotype. This CDR3 has 15 amino acids. In germline, CDR1 is SGDLS, CDR2 YYNGEE. V gave up 0 bases and J gave up 7 bases; unmatched junction bases: 7. A sample-barcoded 5' primer and a J-beta primer mix were used in a second PCR of about 6 to 12 cycles. Each TCR beta cDNA got a 12-nucleotide random molecular identifier. MiXCR, applied by TCRdb to the 5' RACE reads, yields one record per CDR3 protein. The sample holds some 700,000 distinct CDR3 sequences, around 40% seen once.

Sequenced sample: blood. The chain has TRBV9 and TRBJ2-1; 7 bases match TRBD1. The receptor comes from a woman in her sixties in good health. This CDR3 reads CASSVVLTGWNEQFF. For the CDR3, the DNA is TGTGCCAGCAGCGTAGTATTGACAGGGTGGAATGAGCAGTTCTTC.